A selection of T cell receptor beta chains follows, all from one sample in a study of cytomegalovirus exposure and HLA in healthy donors. TCRdb's table, derived via immunoSEQ multiplex PCR, lists solely in-frame clones and lacks some. The sample records approximately 100,000 clones, about 70% being singletons. The sample was PBMCs. The origin of the receptors is a woman aged 40-49 years in good health and CMV-seropositive. CDR3s include the opening cysteine and the closing phenylalanine or tryptophan. A D gene is named only where the DNA matches it firmly. The size field is filled for only some rows; it gives once, few, many or a size class.

TRBD1 | TRBJ1-4 | . | TRBV5-6 | TGTGCCAGCAGGGGGACAGGGACTAATGAAAAACTGTTTTTT | CASRGTGTNEKLFF
TRBD2 | TRBJ2-1 | . | TRBV30 | TGTGCCTGGGCCGGGACTAGGATAGAGTATGAGCAGTTCTTC | CAWAGTRIEYEQFF
TRBD1 | TRBJ1-6 | . | TRBV5-1 | TGCGCCAGCAGCTTAAATTCCGGGGACAGGGCAGGCTCACCCCTCCACTTT | CASSLNSGDRAGSPLHF
. | TRBJ1-1 | . | TRBV19 | TGTGCCAGTAGCGGGGGGCTGGGCACTGAAGCTTTCTTT | CASSGGLGTEAFF
TRBD1 | TRBJ1-1 | . | TRBV19 | TGTGCCAGTATTTTTGACAGGGCGGCTTTCTTT | CASIFDRAAFF
TRBD1 | TRBJ2-7 | once | TRBV9 | TGTGCCAGCAGTCCTCGGGACAGCGGTGCCTACGAGCAGTACTTC | CASSPRDSGAYEQYF
. | TRBJ1-1 | . | TRBV30 | TGTGCCTGGAGTCCCAGGACTGGAGCTTTCTTT | CAWSPRTGAFF
. | TRBJ1-1 | few | TRBV9 | TGTGCCAGCAGCGTAGGGCGGGCGACCAACACTGAAGCTTTCTTT | CASSVGRATNTEAFF
TRBD1 | TRBJ1-1 | . | TRBV6-1 | TGTGCCAGCAGTGAACCGGGGGGACAGGGGAACACTGAAGCTTTCTTT | CASSEPGGQGNTEAFF
TRBD1 | TRBJ1-2 | . | TRBV6-1 | TGTGCCAGCAGTGCCTGGGAAGGGGGCAGTGCGAACTATGGCTACACCTTC | CASSAWEGGSANYGYTF
. | TRBJ1-1 | few | TRBV4-2 | TGTGCCAGCAGCCAAGATGGCCCCACAGGGACGAACACTGAAGCTTTCTTT | CASSQDGPTGTNTEAFF
. | TRBJ1-5 | . | TRBV19 | TGTGCCAGTACCCCTAGGGGTAATCAGCCCCAGCATTTT | CASTPRGNQPQHF
TRBD1 | TRBJ2-1 | . | TRBV5-4 | TGTGCCAGCAGCCTCAGGGGGCCCTCCTACAATGAGCAGTTCTTC | CASSLRGPSYNEQFF
TRBD1 | TRBJ1-1 | . | TRBV7-9 | TGTGCCAGCAGCACTCAGGGGGTGAACACTGAAGCTTTCTTT | CASSTQGVNTEAFF
TRBD1 | TRBJ2-7 | . | TRBV7-9 | TGTGCCAGCAGCTTAGGGGACAGGGTCCCCTACGAGCAGTACTTC | CASSLGDRVPYEQYF
TRBD1 | TRBJ1-6 | once | TRBV29-1 | TGCAGCGTTGAAATCTATTCCTCGGGACAGGGCCGTTCACCCCTCCACTTT | CSVEIYSSGQGRSPLHF
TRBD1 | TRBJ1-1 | few | TRBV6-6 | TGTGCCAGCAGTTACCCACGGACAGGACAGCTTGAAGCTTTCTTT | CASSYPRTGQLEAFF
. | TRBJ1-2 | . | TRBV6-1 | TGTGCCAGCAGTGACGGGGGATGGGATGGCTACACCTTC | CASSDGGWDGYTF
TRBD2 | TRBJ2-3 | few | TRBV19 | TGTGCCAGTAGTATCGGGCTAGCGGGAGGCACAGATACGCAGTATTTT | CASSIGLAGGTDTQYF
. | TRBJ2-7 | . | TRBV30 | TGTGCCTGGAGTCGTTCACACTCCTACGAGCAGTACTTC | CAWSRSHSYEQYF